This T cell receptor (beta chain) came from a study of T cells in placental villitis. Background on the whole study: The study tested an allograft-versus-infection hypothesis by comparing placental TCR-beta repertoires in villitis of unknown etiology, unaffected controls matched for gestational age, and infectious villitis.

On the study overall, not on this receptor specifically: Paraffin blocks contained small amounts of decidua, so some captured T cells, especially in controls, may have been decidual rather than villous infiltrates. Sequencing bulk tissue could not tell helper, regulatory or cytotoxic T cells apart, could not separate maternal from fetal T cells, and left out gamma-delta receptors. Higher clonality was observed in villitis of unknown etiology placentae than in controls (median approximately 0.052 versus 0.0054, p=0.0025), a finding indicative of clonal expansion. Expanded clones in villitis of unknown etiology were largely private to each placenta, suggesting no single initiating antigen. CMV-specific clone frequencies were higher in infectious CMV cases than in villitis of unknown etiology (around 0.011 vs 0.00099), which did not differ from controls.

For this clone: This receptor's antigen is unknown. There are no base qualities to consult, and no much larger clone falls within one base.

The immunoSEQ v4 bias-controlled multiplex PCR assay, performed blinded to group allocation, was used to amplify TCR-beta CDR3 regions from genomic DNA. To estimate the quantities of nucleated cells and T cells in each sample, reference gene primers were included together with the TCR-beta primers. Sequencing of the libraries was performed on an Illumina MiSeq with a 100-cycle paired-end protocol. Per the authors' processing: In the immunoSEQ Analyzer software, diversity and richness were calculated, with richness measured by iChao1 and clonality based on Pielou evenness and Shannon diversity on a 0-1 scale where a higher value means less diversity. CDR3 amino acid sequences with V/J genes were queried against VDJdb for CMV, EBV and influenza A specificities using confidence 3 and substitution 2. The Morisita-Horn index was used to assess TCR-beta amino acid clonotype overlap between villitis of unknown etiology, infectious villitis and control repertoires. TCRdb holds this immuneACCESS table with in-frame rearrangements only. Some clones are missing; in checked studies, unresolved V genes explain under half, and the rest has no known cause. V and J calls and clone size are copied from that table; D and trimming were computed from the DNA. Present in this sample are over a thousand clones, over 65% of which were seen just once. The ten largest clones capture about 13% of the sample.

The CDR3 spans 16 residues, from the cysteine through the phenylalanine. The sequence is cut down to CDR3 DNA, 48 bases in frame from base 1. CDR1 and CDR2 are read off the germline V gene as SGHVS and FNYEAQ. After removal of 2 bases from V and 5 bases from J, the junction retains 10 bases not matched to a gene. About 9 placentae with a pathological diagnosis of high-grade villitis of unknown etiology were selected using the Amsterdam Criteria. Compared with both the control and infectious villitis groups, mothers with villitis of unknown etiology had significantly higher gravidity and parity as well as more prior miscarriages. Placentae were collected after delivery and examined grossly and histologically before archival tissue was selected. Five 10-micron scrolls were cut from each FFPE block, and DNA was then isolated using the AllPrep DNA/RNA FFPE Tissue kit. DNA concentration and purity were checked by NanoDrop, and RNA quality was assessed on a Bioanalyzer.

Source material: placental tissue containing maternal and fetal cells. The rearrangement joined TRBV7-6 to TRBJ2-5, with 8 central nucleotides matching TRBD2. This receptor was identified in a human patient with villitis of unknown etiology; the placental T cells may come from both mother and fetus. The DNA is as follows: TGTGCCAGCAGCTTATACGTAGCGGGGCCCGAGGAGACCCAGTACTTC. Its translation reads: CASSLYVAGPEETQYF.